A selection of T cell receptor beta chains follows, all from one sample in a study of shared clonotypes between healthy human individuals. Only in-frame clones appear in the TCRdb table, and some are missing; sequencing was by immunoSEQ multiplex PCR. Here the sample spans some 2.1 million clones, 85% to 95% being singletons. The specimen was naive CD4+ T cells sorted from blood. These TCRs come from a man younger than 35 in good health. Each CDR3 is given with its conserved first and last residue. The order of the fields is V gene, D gene, CDR3 protein. D genes are given only for firm matches.

>TRBV7-9|.
CASSLGYAGNTEAFF
>TRBV18|.
CASSPIHPGAYEQYF
>TRBV5-4|.
CASSVQRAEAFF
>TRBV7-8|.
CASSLSRWGSYEQYF
>TRBV2|.
CASSSRGGMNTEAFF
>TRBV9|TRBD2
CASSVFGGNYNEQFF
>TRBV30|TRBD2
CAWSKVRTSGYNEQFF
>TRBV6-6|.
CASSHTLGTGSTEAFF
>TRBV29-1|.
CSALGGGTDTQYF
>TRBV4-1|.
CASSQVGIVTGELFF
>TRBV29-1|.
CSVEDLYPSGTDTQYF
>TRBV4-1|TRBD1
CASSQDSTGGWQPQHF
>TRBV5-1|.
CASRSAGGDTGELFF
>TRBV6-5|.
CASSYSDRMGNGYTF